This TCR beta chain stems from a study of cytomegalovirus exposure and HLA in healthy donors. PCR was performed using 60 Vbeta and 13 Jbeta primers. TCRdb's table, derived via immunoSEQ multiplex PCR, lists solely in-frame clones and lacks some. The sample records around 40,000 clones, 60% to 70% being singletons. J lost 3 bases, V lost 9 bases, and 2 bases had no gene match. The CDR3 totals 12 residues. CDR1 is LGHNA, CDR2 YNFKEQ, per germline. The chain employs TRBV4-2 and TRBJ1-2, with 9 bases that match TRBD1. The sequencing input was PBMCs. The receptor was derived from a man in his fifties in good health and CMV-seropositive. The CDR3 sequence is CARRQGDYGYTF. CDR3 nucleotides: TGTGCCAGGAGACAGGGGGACTATGGCTACACCTTC.